This T cell receptor beta chain was sequenced for a study of STAT3 mutations in large granular lymphocyte leukemia. About the study: Canonical activating STAT3 mutations were detected in roughly half of the longitudinally sequenced T-LGLL patients. Study-wide points: Every T-cell large granular lymphocyte leukemia patient had at least one immunodominant TCR beta clonotype. TCR clonotype switching after therapy occurred in about 35% of the 18 patients.

This CDR3 is 16 amino acids long. Trimming at V came to 2 bases and at J to 5 bases, leaving 8 bases not matched to a gene. CDR1 and CDR2 from the germline V gene are SGHTA and FQGNSA. Average productive template count per sample was roughly 40,000. Profiling relied on immunoSEQ multiplex PCR, and the TCRdb table lists in-frame clones only, not all of them. The sample holds 10,000 to 15,000 clones, 88% seen once. Notes on this clone: Its matching antigen is unknown.

This sequence was found in a human donor with T large granular lymphocyte leukemia. Some clones in this sample may be carry-over from other donors' samples. V is TRBV7-2 and J is TRBJ2-3, with 9 bases fitting TRBD2. Sequencing used PBMCs. The CDR3: CASSLRAGGRQDTQYF. For the CDR3, the DNA is TGTGCCAGCAGCTTAAGGGCGGGAGGGCGTCAAGATACGCAGTATTTT.